The 11 T cell receptor beta chains presented below share a single source sample, sequenced in a study of CD8 T cells in Susac syndrome. Random hexamers served to reverse transcribe roughly 0.5 to 1 ug RNA. Using its own MiXCR run on the immunoSEQ multiplex PCR reads, TCRdb lists one record per CDR3 protein. Among 250,000 to 350,000 distinct CDR3 sequences listed, 92% were seen once. The sample consisted of CD4+ T cells from PBMCs. Every receptor here comes from a human donor with multiple sclerosis.

The J gene is TRBJ2-5, the V gene TRBV30, with D maybe TRBD2 (6 bases). Trimming removed 3 bases at V and 5 bases at J, with 7 bases between. The CDR3 covers 11 residues. Per germline, CDR1 GTSNPN and CDR2 SVGIG (reference sequence). This CDR3 is CAWSGSETQYF. In DNA form, the CDR3 reads TGTGCCTGGAGCGGGAGTGAGACCCAGTACTTC.

The chain carries TRBV5-4 and TRBJ2-5; 8 nucleotides agree with TRBD2. The V and J ends lost 4 bases and 4 bases, in that order; junction bases with no gene match: 9. This CDR3 is built from 15 residues. The germline gives CDR1 SGHNT, CDR2 YYREEE (reference sequence). DNA of the CDR3: TGTGCCAGCAGCACCACACTAGCGGCCGGAGAGACCCAGTACTTC. Translated, it gives CASSTTLAAGETQYF.

The chain employs TRBV30 and TRBJ1-6; D is uncertain. Per germline, CDR1 GTSNPN and CDR2 SVGIG (reference sequence). The CDR3 has 12 residues. The V end lost 0 bases, the J end lost 9 bases, and 6 bases lay between the germline ends. DNA for the CDR3: TGTGCCTGGAGTGTGAAGGGTTCACCCCTCCACTTT. It yields the protein CAWSVKGSPLHF.

This sequence joins TRBV30 and TRBJ1-5; possible D gene TRBD1, 5 bases. Between the trimmed V and J ends, which lost 3 bases and 4 bases, there was a span of 10 bases. Germline-derived CDR1 and CDR2 are GTSNPN and SVGIG (reference sequence). The CDR3 is 13 residues long. CDR3 nucleotide sequence: TGTGCCTGGAGGGCGCGGGGGAATCAGCCCCAGCATTTT. Translated: CAWRARGNQPQHF. Drawing the rest from reference TRBV30 and TRBJ1-5, the complete variable domain is SQTIHQWPATLVQPVGSPLSLECTVEGTSNPNLYWYRQAAGRGLQLLFYSVGIGQISSEVPQNLSASRPQDRQFILSSKKLLLSDSGFYLCAWRARGNQPQHFGDGTRLSIL.

The chain uses TRBV28 and TRBJ1-2, with D perhaps matching TRBD1 (5 bases). The CDR3 runs 15 residues. V was pared by 2 bases and J by 2 bases, with 12 bases between. Germline assignment: CDR1 MDHEN and CDR2 SYDVKM. CDR3 protein: CASSLGADPNYGYTF. The CDR3, as DNA: TGTGCCAGCAGTTTAGGGGCCGACCCCAACTATGGCTACACCTTC.

The sample holds one count of this clonotype. The chain's CDR3 is CASTGGRDEQYF. The DNA for the CDR3 is TGTGCCAGCACGGGGGGCCGCGACGAGCAGTACTTC. This chain links TRBV6-5 with TRBJ2-7; D might be TRBD2 (7 bases). The germline gives CDR1 MNHEY, CDR2 SVGAGI. Trimming took off 7 bases at V and 5 bases at J, with 12 bases between the two ends. The CDR3 has 12 amino acids.

The chain has TRBV30 and TRBJ2-7, with TRBD1 identical over 8 bases. The V gene end was trimmed by 3 bases and the J gene end by 1 base; junction bases not matched to a gene: 5. The CDR3 runs 14 residues. CDR1 and CDR2 (germline): GTSNPN, SVGIG (reference sequence). CDR3 bases: TGTGCCTGGAGCGCGGACAGGGTATCCTACGAGCAGTACTTC. Translation gives CAWSADRVSYEQYF.

This clonotype was seen a single time. The V and J genes are TRBV20-1 and TRBJ1-2; TRBD1 might be the D (6 bases). CDR3 length equals 13 residues. Germline-derived CDR1 and CDR2 are DFQATT and SNEGSKA (reference sequence). Trimming removed 6 bases from V and 6 bases from J, with 17 bases in between. The CDR3 is CSAGAPMGNGYTF. CDR3 in DNA: TGCAGTGCGGGGGCGCCGATGGGGAATGGCTACACCTTC.

This chain joins TRBV15 and TRBJ1-4, with a weak D call TRBD1 (6 bases). Germline lookup yields CDR1 LNHNV and CDR2 YYDKDF (reference sequence). Trimming pared 0 bases from V and 6 bases from J, leaving 11 bases between. The CDR3 is 15 amino acids. The CDR3 loop is CATSRDQGSYEKLFF. In nucleotides, the CDR3 is TGTGCCACCAGCAGAGATCAGGGGTCGTATGAAAAACTGTTTTTT.

This clonotype was counted a single time. V usage is TRBV29-1 and J usage is TRBJ2-1, with a tentative D call TRBD2 (5 bases). V was cut by 5 bases and J by 0 bases, with 14 bases left in between. CDR1 SQVTM and CDR2 ANQGSEA come from the germline V gene. This CDR3 is 15 amino acids long. CDR3 bases: TGCAGCGTTCCTACGAGGGAAGGCTCCTACAATGAGCAGTTCTTC. It translates to CSVPTREGSYNEQFF.

The V and J genes are TRBV5-1 and TRBJ1-1; 7 positions match TRBD1. CDR3 length equals 14 residues. Trimming took 4 bases from V and 7 from J; bases not matched to a gene: 10. Germline CDR1 reads SGHRS; CDR2 reads YFSETQ. This CDR3 is CASSTGQVFFEAFF. CDR3 nucleotide sequence: TGCGCCAGCAGCACCGGACAGGTGTTCTTTGAAGCTTTCTTT.